Listed below are T cell receptor beta chains from one sample, sequenced in a study of beta chain features in type 1 diabetes. Method: immunoSEQ multiplex PCR; TCRdb's copy keeps in-frame clones and lacks some. This table has 550,000 to 850,000 clones, roughly 12% appearing once. Sequencing was carried out using naive CD4+ T cells from blood. The source of these receptors is a man younger than 35 with type 1 diabetes. CDR3s include the opening cysteine and the closing phenylalanine or tryptophan.

J	V	CDR3
TRBJ2-2	TRBV5-1	CASSLADANTGELFF
TRBJ2-7	TRBV2	CASALNGAAYEQYF
TRBJ2-7	TRBV6-1	CASSPTVSYEQYF
TRBJ2-7	TRBV19	CASSKGTDYEQYF
TRBJ2-3	TRBV5-4	CASSLAGPTDTQYF
TRBJ1-5	TRBV28	CASQRTGRGNQPQHF
TRBJ1-2	TRBV5-1	CASSLDRGYGYTF
TRBJ1-2	TRBV20-1	CSAPTGGGYTF
TRBJ1-1	TRBV27	CASRWGPEAFF
TRBJ2-5	TRBV20-1	CSAPLWETQYF
TRBJ1-4	TRBV29-1	CSVVDSNEKLFF
TRBJ2-3	TRBV27	CASSRNRGRGADTQYF
TRBJ2-1	TRBV13	CASSLLQRDIYNEQFF
TRBJ1-5	TRBV27	CASSLDIHQPQHF
TRBJ2-3	TRBV7-8	CASSSGGGDTQYF
TRBJ2-5	TRBV5-1	CASSLVPGETQYF
TRBJ2-3	TRBV7-9	CASSLPPTDTQYF
TRBJ2-6	TRBV6-4	CASSEAGANVLTF
TRBJ1-1	TRBV29-1	CSVGGHSEAFF
TRBJ2-3	TRBV6-4	CASSDSNPDTQYF